The source of this T cell receptor (beta chain) is a study of identical twins. Whole-study results and caveats: Whereas memory repertoires showed no such difference, abundant cord blood beta clonotypes carried fewer insertions. The study drew conclusions from cross-sectional statistical analysis, not from following the same donors.

Note on this clonotype: Its antigen is not identified. A read error may be the cause here, since a much bigger clone is one base away.

TCRdb recomputed calls from the 5' RACE reads with MiXCR, one row per CDR3 protein. Counted here are some 690,000 distinct CDR3 sequences, around 20% occurring once; the ten biggest clones make up 4.3%. The same sample was also studied in work on T cells expressing NK-cell markers.

Sequencing used PBMCs. This clonotype was sampled from a woman aged 18-29 years in good health.

CDR3 amino acids: CASSMGQGADTQYF. The CDR3 nucleotides are TGCGCCAGCAGCATGGGACAGGGGGCAGATACGCAGTATTTT. The chain is built from TRBV5-1 and TRBJ2-3; 11 bases are a match to TRBD1. Trimming cost V 4 bases and J 4 bases; bases outside gene matches: 2. The CDR3 sequence is 14 residues long. The germline V gene has CDR1 SGHRS and CDR2 YFSETQ. Based on the CDR3 plus reference TRBV5-1 and TRBJ2-3, the full variable domain is KAGVTQTPRYLIKTRGQQVTLSCSPISGHRSVSWYQQTPGQGLQFLFEYFSETQRNKGNFPGRFSGRQFSNSRSEMNVSTLELGDSALYLCASSMGQGADTQYFGPGTRLTVL.